One T cell receptor (beta chain) is described in this entry. The specificity of this receptor is unknown. Base-call qualities are not available, and no considerably larger clone is one nucleotide away. Patients with autoimmune disease history or receiving systemic immunosuppression were excluded from the trial. Peripheral blood for TCR sequencing was drawn from every dose cohort at baseline, at cycle 4 day 1 and at cycle 7 day 1. The samples were taken from a phase I, first-in-human, multicenter, open-label dose-escalation trial of ivuxolimab. Adults with locally advanced or metastatic melanoma, renal cell carcinoma, hepatocellular carcinoma or head and neck squamous cell carcinoma were enrolled in the trial. Before TCR sequencing, CD4+ T cells and CD8+ T cells were sorted from peripheral blood as separate populations. The data belong to a study of OX40 agonist ivuxolimab in advanced cancers. At the level of the whole study: Ivuxolimab, which targeted the costimulatory receptor OX40 (CD134), was an agonistic, fully human IgG2 monoclonal antibody. Intravenous ivuxolimab was administered to patients every 2 weeks at six dose levels: 0.01, 0.1, 0.3, 1.5, 3 and 10 mg/kg. Of the 50 or so patients in dose escalation, about 20 had hepatocellular carcinoma, some 15 had melanoma, 9 had renal cell carcinoma and 9 had head and neck cancer. In the dose-escalation cohort, roughly four fifths of patients were male, and the mean age was around 60 years, with a range of 23 to 79. Prior anti-PD-1, anti-PD-L1 or anti-CTLA-4 therapy was permitted, and 40% of dose-escalation patients had received checkpoint inhibitors. Partial responses occurred in three dose-escalation patients, of whom one had hepatocellular carcinoma and two had cutaneous melanoma. Peripheral TCRbeta sequencing aimed to test whether ivuxolimab altered TCR sequence diversity and caused clonal T-cell expansion. The paper covers the monotherapy dose-escalation part of the phase I ivuxolimab trial, which included N of about 50 patients.

To sequence the TCRbeta CDR3 region, genomic DNA was isolated from the sorted cells. The immunoSEQ Assay was used to sequence the TCRbeta CDR3 regions. In its TCRdb copy, this immuneACCESS table keeps in-frame sequences only and misses some clones. Where compared with another copy, unresolved V genes explain less than half of these, and the others have no known cause. This sample gives about 13,000 clones in total; roughly 80% of them show up just once. The ten biggest clones cover 44% of the sample. General study outcomes and caveats: Low levels of normalized T-cell clonal expansion were also seen in some nonresponding patients. In the 0.1-3.0 mg/kg groups, partial responders had among the lowest normalized peripheral clonal expansion, particularly in CD8+ T cells. Antigen specificity was not determined for the clonally expanded peripheral T cells. At doses of 0.1 to 3.0 mg/kg, clonal expansion of both CD4+ and CD8+ T cells in blood was seen between baseline and week 6. After ivuxolimab, more expanded clones were found on average in CD8+ T cells than in CD4+ T cells.

Taken from the germline V gene, the CDR1 and CDR2 loops are SGHDN and FVKESK. Trimming costs V 4 bases and J 0 bases, and their ends lie 11 bases apart. Including the terminal cysteine and phenylalanine, the CDR3 comprises 15 residues. CDR3 DNA is the only sequence kept; it has 45 bases, read in frame from the first base. The sequencing used CD4+ or CD8+ T cells sorted from blood, collected in a trial of the OX40 agonist ivuxolimab. The sequence is built from TRBV14 and TRBJ2-3, with the identity of the D gene unclear. The receptor comes from an adult with an advanced solid tumor such as melanoma, head and neck, liver or kidney cancer. For the CDR3, the sequence is CASSPTVTSTDTQYF. The DNA sequence reads TGTGCCAGCAGCCCGACTGTTACTAGCACAGATACGCAGTATTTT.